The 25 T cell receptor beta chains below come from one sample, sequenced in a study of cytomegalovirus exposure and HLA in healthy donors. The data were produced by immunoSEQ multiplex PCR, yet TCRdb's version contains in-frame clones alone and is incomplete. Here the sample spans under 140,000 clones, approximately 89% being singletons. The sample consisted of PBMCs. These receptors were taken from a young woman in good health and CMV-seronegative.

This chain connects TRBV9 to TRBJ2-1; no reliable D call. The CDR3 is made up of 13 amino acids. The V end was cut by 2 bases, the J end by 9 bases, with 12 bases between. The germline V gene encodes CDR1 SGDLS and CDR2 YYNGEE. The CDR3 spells CASSVSTRGEQFF. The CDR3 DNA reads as TGTGCCAGCAGCGTTTCTACTCGAGGTGAGCAGTTCTTC.

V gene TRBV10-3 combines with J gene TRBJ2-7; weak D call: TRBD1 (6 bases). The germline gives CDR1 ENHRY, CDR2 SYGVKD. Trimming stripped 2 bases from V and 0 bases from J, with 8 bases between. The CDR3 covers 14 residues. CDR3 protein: CAISERTVSYEQYF. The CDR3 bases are TGTGCCATCAGTGAGCGGACAGTCTCCTACGAGCAGTACTTC.

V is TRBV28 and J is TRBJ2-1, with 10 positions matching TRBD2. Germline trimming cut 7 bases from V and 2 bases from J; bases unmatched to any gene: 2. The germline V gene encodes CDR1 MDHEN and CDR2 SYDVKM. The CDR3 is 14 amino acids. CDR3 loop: CASNSGRAYNEQFF. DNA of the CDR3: TGTGCCAGCAACAGCGGGAGGGCCTACAATGAGCAGTTCTTC. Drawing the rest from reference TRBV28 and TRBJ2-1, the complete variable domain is DVKVTQSSRYLVKRTGEKVFLECVQDMDHENMFWYRQDPGLGLRLIYFSYDVKMKEKGDIPEGYSVSREKKERFSLILESASTNQTSMYLCASNSGRAYNEQFFGPGTRLTVL.

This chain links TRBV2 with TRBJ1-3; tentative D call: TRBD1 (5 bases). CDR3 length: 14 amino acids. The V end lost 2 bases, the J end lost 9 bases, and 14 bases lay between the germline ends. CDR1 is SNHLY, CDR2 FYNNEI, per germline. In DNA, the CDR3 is TGTGCCAGCAGTGAAAGGGAGGGGCCGAGCACCATATATTTT. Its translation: CASSEREGPSTIYF.

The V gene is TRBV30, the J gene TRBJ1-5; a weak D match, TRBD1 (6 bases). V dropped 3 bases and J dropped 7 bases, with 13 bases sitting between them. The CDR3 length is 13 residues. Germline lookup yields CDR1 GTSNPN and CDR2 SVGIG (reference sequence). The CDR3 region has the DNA TGTGCCTGGAGCAGGGGATTGAGACAGCCCCAGCATTTT. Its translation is CAWSRGLRQPQHF.

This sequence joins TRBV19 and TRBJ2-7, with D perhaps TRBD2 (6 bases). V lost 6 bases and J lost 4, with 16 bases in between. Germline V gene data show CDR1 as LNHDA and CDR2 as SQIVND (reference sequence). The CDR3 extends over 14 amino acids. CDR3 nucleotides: TGTGCCAGTAGCGGGCTCGGGAGACTTTACGAGCAGTACTTC. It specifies CASSGLGRLYEQYF. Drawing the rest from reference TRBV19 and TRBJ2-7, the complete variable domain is DGGITQSPKYLFRKEGQNVTLSCEQNLNHDAMYWYRQDPGQGLRLIYYSQIVNDFQKGDIAEGYSVSREKKESFPLTVTSAQKNPTAFYLCASSGLGRLYEQYFGPGTRLTVT.

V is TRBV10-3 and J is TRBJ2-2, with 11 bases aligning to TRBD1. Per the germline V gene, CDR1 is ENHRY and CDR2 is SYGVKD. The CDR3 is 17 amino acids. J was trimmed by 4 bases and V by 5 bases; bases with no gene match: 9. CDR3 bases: TGTGCCATCAGTCCCCGGACAGGGGGCGGTAGCACCGGGGAGCTGTTTTTT. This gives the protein CAISPRTGGGSTGELFF.

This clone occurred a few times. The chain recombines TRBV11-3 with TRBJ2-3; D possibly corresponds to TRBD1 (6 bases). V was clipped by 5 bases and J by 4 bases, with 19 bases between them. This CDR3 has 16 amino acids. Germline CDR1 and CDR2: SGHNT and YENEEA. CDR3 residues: CASSPGAREKPDTQYF. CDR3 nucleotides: TGTGCCAGCAGCCCAGGGGCCAGGGAGAAGCCAGATACGCAGTATTTT.

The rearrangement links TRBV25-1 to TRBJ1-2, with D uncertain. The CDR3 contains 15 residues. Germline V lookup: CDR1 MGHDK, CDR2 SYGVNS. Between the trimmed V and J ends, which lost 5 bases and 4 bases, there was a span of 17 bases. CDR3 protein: CASSPDAREAYGYTF. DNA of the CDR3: TGTGCCAGCAGTCCGGACGCGAGGGAGGCCTATGGCTACACCTTC.

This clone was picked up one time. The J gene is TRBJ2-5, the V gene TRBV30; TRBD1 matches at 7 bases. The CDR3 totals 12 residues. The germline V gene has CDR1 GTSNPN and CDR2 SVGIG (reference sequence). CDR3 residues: CVGDREQETQYF. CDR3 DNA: TGTGTCGGAGACAGGGAACAAGAGACCCAGTACTTC. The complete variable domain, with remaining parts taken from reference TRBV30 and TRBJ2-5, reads SQTIHQWPATLVQPVGSPLSLECTVEGTSNPNLYWYRQAAGRGLQLLFYSVGIGQISSEVPQNLSASRPQDRQFILSSKKLLLSDSGFYLCVGDREQETQYFGPGTRLLVL.

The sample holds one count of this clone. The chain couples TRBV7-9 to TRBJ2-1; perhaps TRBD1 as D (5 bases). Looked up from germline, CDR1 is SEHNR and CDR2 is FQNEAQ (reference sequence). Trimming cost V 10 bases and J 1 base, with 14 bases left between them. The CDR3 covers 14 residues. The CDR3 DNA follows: TGTGCCACTCCGAGTGGGGCGTCCTACAATGAGCAGTTCTTC. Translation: CATPSGASYNEQFF.

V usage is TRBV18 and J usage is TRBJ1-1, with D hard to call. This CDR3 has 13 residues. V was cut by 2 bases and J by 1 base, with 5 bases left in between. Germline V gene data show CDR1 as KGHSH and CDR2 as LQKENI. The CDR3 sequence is CASSPNRNTEAFF. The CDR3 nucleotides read TGTGCCAGCTCACCAAACAGGAACACTGAAGCTTTCTTT.

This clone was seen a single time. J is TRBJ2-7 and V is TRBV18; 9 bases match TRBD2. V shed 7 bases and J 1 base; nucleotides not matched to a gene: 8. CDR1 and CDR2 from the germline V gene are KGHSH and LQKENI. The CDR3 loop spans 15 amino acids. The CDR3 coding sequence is TGTGCCAGCTTAGCTAGCGGGACGGGATCCTACGAGCAGTACTTC. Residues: CASLASGTGSYEQYF.

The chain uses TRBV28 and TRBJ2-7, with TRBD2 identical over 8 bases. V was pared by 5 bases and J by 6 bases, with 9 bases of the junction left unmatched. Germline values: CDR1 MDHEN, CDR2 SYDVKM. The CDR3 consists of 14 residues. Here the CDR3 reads CASSPGGPRGEQYF. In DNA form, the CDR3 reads TGTGCCAGCAGTCCGGGGGGGCCCCGGGGCGAGCAGTACTTC.

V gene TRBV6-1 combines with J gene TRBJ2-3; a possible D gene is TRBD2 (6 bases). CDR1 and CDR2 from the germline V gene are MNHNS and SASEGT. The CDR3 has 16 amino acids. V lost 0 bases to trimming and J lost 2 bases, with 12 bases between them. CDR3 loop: CASSEASQRATDTQYF. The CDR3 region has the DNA TGTGCCAGCAGTGAAGCATCCCAGCGGGCCACAGATACGCAGTATTTT.

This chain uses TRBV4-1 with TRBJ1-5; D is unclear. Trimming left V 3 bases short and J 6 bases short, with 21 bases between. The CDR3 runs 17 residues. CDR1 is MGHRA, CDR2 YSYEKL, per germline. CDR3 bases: TGCGCCAGCAGCCAGGACGCAGTGGGAGCGGCGGGTCAGCCCCAGCATTTT. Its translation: CASSQDAVGAAGQPQHF.

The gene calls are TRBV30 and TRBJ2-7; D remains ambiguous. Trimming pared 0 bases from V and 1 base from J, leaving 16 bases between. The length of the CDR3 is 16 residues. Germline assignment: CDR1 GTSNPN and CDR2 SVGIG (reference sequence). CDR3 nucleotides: TGTGCCTGGAGTGTACCGATGTCGCGCAGGTCCTACGAGCAGTACTTC. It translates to CAWSVPMSRRSYEQYF.

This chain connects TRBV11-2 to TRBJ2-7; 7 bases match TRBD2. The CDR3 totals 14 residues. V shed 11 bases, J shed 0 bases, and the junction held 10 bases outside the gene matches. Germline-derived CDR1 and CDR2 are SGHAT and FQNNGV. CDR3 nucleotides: TGTGCCCAGCGGGACGGGGGGAGCTCCTACGAGCAGTACTTC. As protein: CAQRDGGSSYEQYF.

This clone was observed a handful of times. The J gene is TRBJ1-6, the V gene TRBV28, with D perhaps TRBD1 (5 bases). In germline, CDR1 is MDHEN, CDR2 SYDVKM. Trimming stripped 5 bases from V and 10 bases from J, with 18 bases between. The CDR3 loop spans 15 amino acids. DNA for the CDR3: TGTGCCAGCAGTCCGCGGCGGGGGGTAAGATCACCCCTCCACTTT. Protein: CASSPRRGVRSPLHF.

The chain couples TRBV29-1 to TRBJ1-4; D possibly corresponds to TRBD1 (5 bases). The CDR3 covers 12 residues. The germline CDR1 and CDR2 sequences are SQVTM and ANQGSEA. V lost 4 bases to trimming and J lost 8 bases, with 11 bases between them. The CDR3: CSVGRAGEKLFF. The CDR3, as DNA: TGCAGCGTTGGCAGGGCTGGGGAAAAACTGTTTTTT.

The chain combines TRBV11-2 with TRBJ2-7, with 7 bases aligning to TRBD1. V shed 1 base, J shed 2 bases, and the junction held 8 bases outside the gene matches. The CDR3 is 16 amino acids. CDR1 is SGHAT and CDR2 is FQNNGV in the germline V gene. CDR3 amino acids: CASSLGTTGPTYEQYF. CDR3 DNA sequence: TGTGCCAGCAGCTTAGGAACGACAGGGCCAACCTACGAGCAGTACTTC.

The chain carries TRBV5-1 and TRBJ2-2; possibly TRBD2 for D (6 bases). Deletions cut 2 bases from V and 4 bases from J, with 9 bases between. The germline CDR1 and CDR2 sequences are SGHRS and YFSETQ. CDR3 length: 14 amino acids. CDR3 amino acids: CASSFGGFTGELFF. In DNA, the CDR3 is TGCGCCAGCAGCTTCGGGGGTTTCACCGGGGAGCTGTTTTTT.

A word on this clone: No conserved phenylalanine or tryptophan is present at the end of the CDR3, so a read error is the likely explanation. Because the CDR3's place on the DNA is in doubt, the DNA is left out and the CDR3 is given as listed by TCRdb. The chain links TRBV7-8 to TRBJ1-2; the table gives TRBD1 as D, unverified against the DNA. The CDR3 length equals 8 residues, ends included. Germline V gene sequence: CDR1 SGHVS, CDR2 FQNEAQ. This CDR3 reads CASSPDRL.

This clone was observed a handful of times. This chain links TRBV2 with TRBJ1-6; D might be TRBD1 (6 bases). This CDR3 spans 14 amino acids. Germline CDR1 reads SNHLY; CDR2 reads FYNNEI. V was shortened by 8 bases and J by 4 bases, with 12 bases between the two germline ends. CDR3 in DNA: TGTGCCAGCTGGTCCGGACAGTATAATTCACCCCTCCACTTT. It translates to CASWSGQYNSPLHF.

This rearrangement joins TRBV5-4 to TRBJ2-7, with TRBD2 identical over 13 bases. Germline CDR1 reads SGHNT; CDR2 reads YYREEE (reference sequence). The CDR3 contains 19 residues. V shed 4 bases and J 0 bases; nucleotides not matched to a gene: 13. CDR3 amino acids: CASSRDPGLAGRSSYEQYF. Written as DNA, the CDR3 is TGTGCCAGCAGCCGCGATCCGGGACTAGCGGGGAGGAGCTCCTACGAGCAGTACTTC.